This T cell receptor (beta chain) was captured by sequencing in a study of blood T cell dynamics during melanoma immunotherapy. Study context: First-line therapy was either pembrolizumab or nivolumab with ipilimumab for metastatic melanoma.

Of note for this clone: The antigen remains undetermined.

Sample time point: week 3, after first cycle of checkpoint inhibitor. Response was assessed by RECIST 1.1 at 12 weeks, except a couple of rapid progressors. Patients with prior systemic cancer treatment, concomitant immunosuppressants, or other active malignancies were excluded. Method: immunoSEQ multiplex PCR; TCRdb's copy keeps in-frame clones and lacks some. The sample records roughly 14,000 clones, around nine tenths being singletons. Whole-study results and caveats: Whether repertoire-driving clones were melanoma-specific could not be determined.

This TCR came from a human donor with melanoma. The sample in question was blood, obtained from a patient treated with checkpoint blockade.

CDR3 DNA: TGTGCCAGCAGCTTCCCCCTGTTCGGCCATGAGCAGTTCTTC. Amino acid sequence: CASSFPLFGHEQFF. The chain carries TRBV7-2 and TRBJ2-1, with D hard to call. Germline CDR1 is SGHTA and CDR2 is FQGNSA. CDR3 length: 14 amino acids. V lost 3 bases and J lost 8, with 14 bases in between.